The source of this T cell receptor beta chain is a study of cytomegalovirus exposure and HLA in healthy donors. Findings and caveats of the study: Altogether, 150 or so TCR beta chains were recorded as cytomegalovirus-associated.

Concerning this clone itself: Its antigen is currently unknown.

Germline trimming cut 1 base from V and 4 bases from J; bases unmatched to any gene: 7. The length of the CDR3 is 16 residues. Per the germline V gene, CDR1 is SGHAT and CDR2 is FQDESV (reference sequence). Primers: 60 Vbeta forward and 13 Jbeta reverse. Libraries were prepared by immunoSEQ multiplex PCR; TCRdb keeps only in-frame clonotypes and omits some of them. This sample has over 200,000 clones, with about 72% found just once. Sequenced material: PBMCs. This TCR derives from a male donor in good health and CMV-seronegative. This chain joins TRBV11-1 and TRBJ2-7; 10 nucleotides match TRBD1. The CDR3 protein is CASSLVDRGLRYEQYF. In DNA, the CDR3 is TGTGCCAGCAGCTTAGTTGACAGGGGGCTGAGATACGAGCAGTACTTC.